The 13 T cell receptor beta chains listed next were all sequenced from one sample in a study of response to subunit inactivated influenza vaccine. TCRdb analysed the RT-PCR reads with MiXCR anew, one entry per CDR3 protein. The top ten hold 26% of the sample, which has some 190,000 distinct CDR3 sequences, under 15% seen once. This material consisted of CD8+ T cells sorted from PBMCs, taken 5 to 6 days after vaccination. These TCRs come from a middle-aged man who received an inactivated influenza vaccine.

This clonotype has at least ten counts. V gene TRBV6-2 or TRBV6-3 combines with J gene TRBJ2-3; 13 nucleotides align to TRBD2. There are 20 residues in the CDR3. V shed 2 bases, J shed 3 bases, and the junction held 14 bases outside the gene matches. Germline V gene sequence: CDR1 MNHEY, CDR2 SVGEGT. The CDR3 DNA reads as TGTGCCAGCAGTTACCGCGAGGACGGACTAGCGGGAGTCTTAACAGATACGCAGTATTTT. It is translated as CASSYREDGLAGVLTDTQYF.

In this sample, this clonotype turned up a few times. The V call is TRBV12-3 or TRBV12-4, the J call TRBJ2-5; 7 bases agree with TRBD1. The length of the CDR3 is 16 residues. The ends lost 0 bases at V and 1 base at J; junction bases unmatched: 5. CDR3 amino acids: CASSLARTGTQETQYF. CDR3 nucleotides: TGTGCCAGCAGTTTAGCTCGGACAGGAACCCAAGAGACCCAGTACTTC.

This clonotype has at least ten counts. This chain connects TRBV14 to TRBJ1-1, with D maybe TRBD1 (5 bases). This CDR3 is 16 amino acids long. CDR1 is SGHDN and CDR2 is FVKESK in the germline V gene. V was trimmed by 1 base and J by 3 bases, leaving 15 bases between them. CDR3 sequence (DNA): TGTGCCAGCAGCCAAGGCAGGGACCTCGTGTACACTGAAGCTTTCTTT. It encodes CASSQGRDLVYTEAFF.

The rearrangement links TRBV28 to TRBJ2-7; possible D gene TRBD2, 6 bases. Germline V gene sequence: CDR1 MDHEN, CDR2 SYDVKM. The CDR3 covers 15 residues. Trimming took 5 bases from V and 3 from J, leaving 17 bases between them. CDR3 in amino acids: CASSPLTSAVYEQYF. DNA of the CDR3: TGTGCCAGCAGTCCCCTGACTAGTGCGGTCTACGAGCAGTACTTC.

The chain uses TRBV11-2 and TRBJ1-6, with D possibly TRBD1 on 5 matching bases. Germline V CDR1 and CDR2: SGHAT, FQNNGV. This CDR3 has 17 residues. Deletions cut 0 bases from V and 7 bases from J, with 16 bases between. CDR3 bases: TGTGCCAGCAGCTTAGAAATCAGCGGGGCCTTCAATTCACCCCTCCACTTT. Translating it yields CASSLEISGAFNSPLHF.

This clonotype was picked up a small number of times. The CDR3, as DNA: TGTGCCAGCAGCAGTACGGGACGCGGCTACGAGCAGTACTTC. It yields the protein CASSSTGRGYEQYF. The chain has TRBV7-9 and TRBJ2-7, with D perhaps matching TRBD1 or TRBD2 (5 bases each). Trimming removed 5 bases at V and 3 bases at J, with 14 bases between. The CDR3 has 14 amino acids. Germline V gives CDR1 SEHNR, CDR2 FQNEAQ (reference sequence).

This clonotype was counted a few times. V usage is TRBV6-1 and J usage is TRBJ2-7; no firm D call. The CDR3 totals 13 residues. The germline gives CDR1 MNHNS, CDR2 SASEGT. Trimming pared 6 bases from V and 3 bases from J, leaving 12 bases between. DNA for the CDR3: TGTGCCAGCAGCACCCGGGCCTACTACGAGCAGTACTTC. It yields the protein CASSTRAYYEQYF.

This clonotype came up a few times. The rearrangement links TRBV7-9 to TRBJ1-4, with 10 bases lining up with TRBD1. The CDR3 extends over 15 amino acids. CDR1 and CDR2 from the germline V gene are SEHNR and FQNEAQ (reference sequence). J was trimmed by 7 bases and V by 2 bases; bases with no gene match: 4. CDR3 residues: CASSLKTGGGEKLFF. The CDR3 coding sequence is TGTGCCAGCAGCTTAAAGACAGGGGGCGGTGAAAAACTGTTTTTT.

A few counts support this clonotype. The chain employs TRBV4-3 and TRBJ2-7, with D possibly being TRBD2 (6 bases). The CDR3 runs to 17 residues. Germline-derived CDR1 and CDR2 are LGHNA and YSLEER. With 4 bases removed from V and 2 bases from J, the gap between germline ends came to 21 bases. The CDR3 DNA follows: TGCGCCAGCAGCCGACATTCTGGGGGGTTAGGGCCCTACGAGCAGTACTTC. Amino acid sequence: CASSRHSGGLGPYEQYF.

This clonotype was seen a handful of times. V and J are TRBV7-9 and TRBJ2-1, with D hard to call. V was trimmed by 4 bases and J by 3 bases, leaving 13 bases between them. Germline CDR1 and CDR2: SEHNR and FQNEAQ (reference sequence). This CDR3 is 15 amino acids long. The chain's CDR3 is CASSSNYDGYNEQFF. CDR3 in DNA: TGTGCCAGCAGCTCCAATTACGACGGCTACAATGAGCAGTTCTTC.

The CDR3 sequence is CASRSPGDTEAFF. The CDR3 DNA reads TGTGCCAGCAGGTCTCCGGGAGACACTGAAGCTTTCTTT. V and J are TRBV7-9 and TRBJ1-1, with D unclear. The CDR3 runs to 13 residues. V was clipped by 6 bases and J by 3 bases, with 11 bases between them. In germline, CDR1 is SEHNR, CDR2 FQNEAQ (reference sequence). Drawing the rest from reference TRBV7-9 and TRBJ1-1, the complete variable domain is DTGVSQNPRHKITKRGQNVTFRCDPISEHNRLYWYRQTLGQGPEFLTYFQNEAQLEKSRLLSDRFSAERPKGSFSTLEIQRTEQGDSAMYLCASRSPGDTEAFFGQGTRLTVV.

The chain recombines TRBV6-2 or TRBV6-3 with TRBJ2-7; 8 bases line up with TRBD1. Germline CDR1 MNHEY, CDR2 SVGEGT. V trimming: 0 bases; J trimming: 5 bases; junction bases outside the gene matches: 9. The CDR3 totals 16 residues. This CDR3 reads CASSYSIEDREHEQYF. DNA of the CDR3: TGTGCCAGCAGTTACTCGATTGAGGACAGGGAGCACGAGCAGTACTTC.

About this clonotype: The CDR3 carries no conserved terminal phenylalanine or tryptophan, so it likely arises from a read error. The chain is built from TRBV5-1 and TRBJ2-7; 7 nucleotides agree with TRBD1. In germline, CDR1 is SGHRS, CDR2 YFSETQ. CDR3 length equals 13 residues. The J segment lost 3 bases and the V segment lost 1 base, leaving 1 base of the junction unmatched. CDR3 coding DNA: TGCGCCAGCAGCTTGACAGGGGTCTACGAGCAGTACCTC. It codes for CASSLTGVYEQYL.